This T cell receptor (beta chain) is drawn from a study of T cells in Graves' hyperthyroidism and ophthalmopathy. Amplification yielded TCR beta CDR3 regions, with RNA transcripts as the source. The TCR CDR3 was amplified in a first-round RT-PCR using the HTBI primer set. TCRdb used MiXCR to reprocess the multiplex PCR reads, holding one entry per CDR3 protein. The sample lists hundreds of thousands of distinct CDR3 sequences, less than 25% occurring once. The CDR3 consists of 14 residues. Germline CDR1 and CDR2: SGDLS and YYNGEE. Trimming pared 0 bases from V and 11 bases from J, leaving 16 bases between.

The sequence derives from a man aged 25 to 45 with Graves' ophthalmopathy. The chain recombines TRBV9 with TRBJ2-3; tentative D call: TRBD2 (6 bases). Sequenced: blood. CDR3 DNA sequence: TGTGCCAGCAGCGTAGAAACTAGCTCAGGAGGGCAGTATTTT. This codes for CASSVETSSGGQYF.